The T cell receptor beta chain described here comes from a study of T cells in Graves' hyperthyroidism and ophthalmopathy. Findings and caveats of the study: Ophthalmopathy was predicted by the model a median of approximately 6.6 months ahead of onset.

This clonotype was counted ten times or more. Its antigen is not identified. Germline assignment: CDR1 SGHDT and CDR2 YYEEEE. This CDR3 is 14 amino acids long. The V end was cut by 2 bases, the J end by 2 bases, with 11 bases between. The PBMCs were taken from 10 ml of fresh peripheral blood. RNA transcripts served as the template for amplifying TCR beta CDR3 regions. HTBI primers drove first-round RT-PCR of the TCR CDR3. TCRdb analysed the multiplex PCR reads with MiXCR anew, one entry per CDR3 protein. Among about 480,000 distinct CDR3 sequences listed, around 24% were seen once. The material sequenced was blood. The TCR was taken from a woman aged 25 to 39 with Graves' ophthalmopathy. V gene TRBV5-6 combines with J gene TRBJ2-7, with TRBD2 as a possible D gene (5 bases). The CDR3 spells CASSFSYGTYEQYF. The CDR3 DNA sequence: TGTGCCAGCAGCTTCTCCTACGGGACCTACGAGCAGTACTTC. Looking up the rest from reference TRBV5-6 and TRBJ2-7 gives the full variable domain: DAGVTQSPTHLIKTRGQQVTLRCSPKSGHDTVSWYQQALGQGPQFIFQYYEEEERQRGNFPDRFSGHQFPNYSSELNVNALLLGDSALYLCASSFSYGTYEQYFGPGTRLTVT.